What follows describes a single T cell receptor beta chain. Germline CDR1 is SGHKS and CDR2 is YYEKEE (reference sequence). V gave up 0 bases and J gave up 4 bases; unmatched junction bases: 19. This CDR3 spans 19 amino acids. Authors' processing steps: Amplified reference gene primers provided the basis for estimating nucleated cell counts. The assay was immunoSEQ multiplex PCR, and TCRdb's table has in-frame clones only and misses some. That table gives V, J and clone size, and the DNA gave D and trimming. The sample holds approximately 110,000 clones; around 86% are singletons and the top ten take about 5.4%. The sample is drawn from a study of blood T cell repertoires in COVID-19. Across the whole study: Sites across the United States, Italy and Spain contributed samples from acute and convalescent COVID-19.

The V gene is TRBV5-5, the J gene TRBJ2-7, with TRBD1 matching over 7 bases. What was sequenced was peripheral blood. The clonotype was recovered from a human donor in a cohort sampled during active COVID-19. CDR3 in DNA: TGTGCCAGCAGCTTGGACGGTCCTCCCGGGGCAGGGGGAGTTTACGAGCAGTACTTC. Translating it yields CASSLDGPPGAGGVYEQYF.